This T cell receptor beta chain is drawn from a study of blood T cell repertoires in COVID-19. In the authors' workflow: Counts of nucleated cells, estimated from reference gene primer amplification, were obtained. This table comes from immunoSEQ multiplex PCR, and its TCRdb copy is limited to in-frame clones, with some not included. That table supplies the V and J calls and clone size; D and trimming were determined from the DNA. The data show some 230,000 clones, approximately 80% seen once. Input material: PBMCs or T cells enriched from blood (not recorded which). The sequence derives from a man in his forties or fifties who had recovered from COVID-19.

The CDR3 here is CASSATQGAQGVKLFF. The CDR3 DNA sequence: TGTGCCAGCAGTGCCACCCAGGGGGCGCAGGGCGTAAAACTGTTTTTT. The chain has TRBV27 and TRBJ1-4, with TRBD1 identical over 8 bases. Germline CDR1 reads MNHEY; CDR2 reads SMNVEV (reference sequence). V lost 5 bases, J lost 10 bases, and 15 bases stayed unmatched. The CDR3 runs 16 residues. The variable domain in full, with the rest retrieved from reference TRBV27 and TRBJ1-4, is EAQVTQNPRYLITVTGKKLTVTCSQNMNHEYMSWYRQDPGLGLRQIYYSMNVEVTDKGDVPEGYKVSRKEKRNFPLILESPSPNQTSLYFCASSATQGAQGVKLFFGSGTQLSVL.